The clone carrying this T cell receptor (beta chain) was seen a handful of times. What it recognizes is unknown. The data belong to a study of T cells after yellow fever vaccination. Points from the study as a whole: Relatively few clonotypes were ones that appeared in both CD4 and CD8 compartments.

TCRdb re-derived calls from the 5' RACE reads in MiXCR, one entry per CDR3 protein. The sample includes about 400,000 distinct CDR3 sequences, about 6.2% seen only once; the top ten take over 12%. The CDR3 length is 13 residues. Germline V gives CDR1 SGHTA, CDR2 FQGNSA. Trimming took 2 bases from V and 15 from J; bases not matched to a gene: 10. This clonotype was obtained from a young man who received the YFV17D yellow fever vaccine. The chain couples TRBV7-2 to TRBJ2-1; 7 bases are shared with TRBD2. Sequenced here: PBMCs, sampled 5 days after the yellow fever booster vaccination. The CDR3 sequence is CASSLFLAEGLFF. CDR3 nucleotide sequence: TGTGCCAGCAGCTTATTTCTAGCGGAGGGGCTGTTCTTC.